One T cell receptor (beta chain) is described in this entry. Antigen specificity is unknown. The record originates from a study of blood T cells in healthy people across ages. This CDR3 spans 15 amino acids. The trim removed 0 bases at V and 6 bases at J, leaving 1 base unmatched. Germline V gene lookup returns CDR1 SEHNR and CDR2 FQNEAQ (reference sequence). At least 5.5 micrograms of total RNA were extracted per sample. Overall study findings and caveats: Unsorted PBMC material precluded a definitive naive versus antigen-experienced comparison.

Alongside a J-beta primer mix, a sample-barcoded 5' primer served in a second PCR lasting roughly 6 to 12 cycles. TCRdb redid the calling of the 5' RACE reads with MiXCR, one entry per CDR3 protein. The repertoire consists of about 750,000 distinct CDR3 sequences, with about 55% occurring once and the leading ten covering roughly two fifths. The sample was blood. This chain uses TRBV7-9 with TRBJ2-7; TRBD2 agrees at 14 bases. The receptor comes from a man at least 80 years old in good health. The CDR3 sequence: CASSLAGTSGSEQYF. The CDR3 nucleotides read TGTGCCAGCAGCTTAGCCGGGACTAGCGGGAGCGAGCAGTACTTC.